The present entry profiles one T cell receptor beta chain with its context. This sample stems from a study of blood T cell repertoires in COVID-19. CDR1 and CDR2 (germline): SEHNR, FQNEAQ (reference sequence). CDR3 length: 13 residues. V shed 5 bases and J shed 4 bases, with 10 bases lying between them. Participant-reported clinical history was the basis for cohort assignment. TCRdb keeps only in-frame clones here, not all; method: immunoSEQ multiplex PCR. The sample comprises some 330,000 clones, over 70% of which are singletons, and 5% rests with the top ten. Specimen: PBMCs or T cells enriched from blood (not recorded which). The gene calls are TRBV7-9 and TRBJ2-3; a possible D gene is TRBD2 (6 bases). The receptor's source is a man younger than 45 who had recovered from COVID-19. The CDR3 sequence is CASSPRGPDTQYF. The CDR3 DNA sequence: TGTGCCAGCAGCCCGCGGGGCCCAGATACGCAGTATTTT.